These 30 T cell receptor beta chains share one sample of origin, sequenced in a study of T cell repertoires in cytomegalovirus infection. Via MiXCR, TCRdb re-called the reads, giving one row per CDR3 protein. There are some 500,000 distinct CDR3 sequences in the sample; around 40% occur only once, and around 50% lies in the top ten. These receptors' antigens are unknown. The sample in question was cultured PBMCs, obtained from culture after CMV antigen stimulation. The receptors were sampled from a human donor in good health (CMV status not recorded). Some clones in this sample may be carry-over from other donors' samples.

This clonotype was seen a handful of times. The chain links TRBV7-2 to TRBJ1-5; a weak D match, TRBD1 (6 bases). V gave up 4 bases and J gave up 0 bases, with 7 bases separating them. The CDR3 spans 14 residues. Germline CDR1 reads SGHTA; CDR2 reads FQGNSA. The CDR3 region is CASSSGASNQPQHF. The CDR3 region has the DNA TGTGCCAGCAGCTCAGGGGCTAGCAATCAGCCCCAGCATTTT.

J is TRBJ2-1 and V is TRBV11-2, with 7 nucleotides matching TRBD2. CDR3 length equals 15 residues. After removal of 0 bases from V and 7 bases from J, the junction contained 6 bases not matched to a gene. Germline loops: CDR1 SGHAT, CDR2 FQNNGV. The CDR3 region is CASSLDRIGGNEQFF. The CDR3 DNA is TGTGCCAGCAGCTTAGATCGAATCGGGGGGAATGAGCAGTTCTTC.

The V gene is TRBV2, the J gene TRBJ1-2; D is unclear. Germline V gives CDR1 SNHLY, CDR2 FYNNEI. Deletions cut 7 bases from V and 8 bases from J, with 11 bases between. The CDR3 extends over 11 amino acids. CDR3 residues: CASTQAVGYTF. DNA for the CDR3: TGTGCCAGCACCCAGGCGGTCGGCTACACCTTC. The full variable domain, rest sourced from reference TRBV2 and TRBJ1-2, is EPEVTQTPSHQVTQMGQEVILRCVPISNHLYFYWYRQILGQKVEFLVSFYNNEISEKSEIFDDQFSVERPDGSNFTLKIRSTKLEDSAMYFCASTQAVGYTFGSGTRLTVV.

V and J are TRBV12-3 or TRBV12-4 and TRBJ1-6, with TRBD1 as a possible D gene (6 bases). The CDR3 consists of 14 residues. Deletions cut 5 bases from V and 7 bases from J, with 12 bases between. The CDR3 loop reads CASSDTTGNSPLHF. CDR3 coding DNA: TGTGCCAGCAGTGACACTACAGGGAATTCACCCCTCCACTTT.

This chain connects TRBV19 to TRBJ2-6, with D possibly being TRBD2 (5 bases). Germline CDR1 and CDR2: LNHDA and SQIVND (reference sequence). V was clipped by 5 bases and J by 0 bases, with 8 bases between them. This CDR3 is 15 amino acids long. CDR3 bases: TGTGCCAGTAGTGACTACAGCTCTGGGGCCAACGTCCTGACTTTC. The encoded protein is CASSDYSSGANVLTF.

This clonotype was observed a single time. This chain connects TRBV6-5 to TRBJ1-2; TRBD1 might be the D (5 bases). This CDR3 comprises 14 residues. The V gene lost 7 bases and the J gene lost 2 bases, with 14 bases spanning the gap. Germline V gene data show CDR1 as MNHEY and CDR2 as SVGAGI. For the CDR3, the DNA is TGTGCCAGCAACACCCGGGGCAGAAACTATGGCTACACCTTC. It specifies CASNTRGRNYGYTF.

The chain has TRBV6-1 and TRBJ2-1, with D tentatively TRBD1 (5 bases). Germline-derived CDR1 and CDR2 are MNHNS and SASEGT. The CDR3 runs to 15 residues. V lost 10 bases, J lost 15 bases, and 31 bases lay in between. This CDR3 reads CATYKGPGFGSPLFF. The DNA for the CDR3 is TGTGCCACCTATAAGGGCCCAGGGTTCGGTTCCCCCCTGTTCTTC.

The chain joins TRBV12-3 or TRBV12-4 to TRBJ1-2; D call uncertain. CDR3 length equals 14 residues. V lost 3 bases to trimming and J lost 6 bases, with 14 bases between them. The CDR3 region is CASSLERKGHGYTF. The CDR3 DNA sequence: TGTGCCAGCAGTTTGGAAAGGAAGGGCCATGGCTACACCTTC.

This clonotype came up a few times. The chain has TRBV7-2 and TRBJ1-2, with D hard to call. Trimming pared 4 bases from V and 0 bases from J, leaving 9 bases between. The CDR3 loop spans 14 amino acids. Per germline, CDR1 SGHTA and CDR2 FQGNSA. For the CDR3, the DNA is TGTGCCAGCAGCTCAGCGTGGACTAACTATGGCTACACCTTC. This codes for CASSSAWTNYGYTF.

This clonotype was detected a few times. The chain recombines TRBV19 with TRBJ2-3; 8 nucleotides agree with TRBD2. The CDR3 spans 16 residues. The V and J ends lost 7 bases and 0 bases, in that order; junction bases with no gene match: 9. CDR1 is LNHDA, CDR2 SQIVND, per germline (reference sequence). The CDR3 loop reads CASTERASGSTDTQYF. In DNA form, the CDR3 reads TGTGCCAGTACCGAGCGGGCTAGCGGGAGCACAGATACGCAGTATTTT.

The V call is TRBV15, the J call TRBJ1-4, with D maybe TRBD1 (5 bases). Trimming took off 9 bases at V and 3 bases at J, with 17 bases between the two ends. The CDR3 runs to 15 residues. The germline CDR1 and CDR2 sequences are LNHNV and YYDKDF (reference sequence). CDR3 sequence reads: CATQRHGGSNEKLFF. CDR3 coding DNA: TGTGCCACTCAGCGACACGGGGGATCTAATGAAAAACTGTTTTTT. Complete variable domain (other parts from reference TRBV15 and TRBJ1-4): DAMVIQNPRYQVTQFGKPVTLSCSQTLNHNVMYWYQQKSSQAPKLLFHYYDKDFNNEADTPDNFQSRRPNTSFCFLDIRSPGLGDTAMYLCATQRHGGSNEKLFFGSGTQLSVL.

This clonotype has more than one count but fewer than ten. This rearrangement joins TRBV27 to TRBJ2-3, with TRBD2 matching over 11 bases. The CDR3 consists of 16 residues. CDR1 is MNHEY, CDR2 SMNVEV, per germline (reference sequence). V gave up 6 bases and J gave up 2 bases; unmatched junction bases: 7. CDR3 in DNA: TGTGCCAGCAGGAGTTATAGCGGGGGGGCCACAGATACGCAGTATTTT. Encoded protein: CASRSYSGGATDTQYF.

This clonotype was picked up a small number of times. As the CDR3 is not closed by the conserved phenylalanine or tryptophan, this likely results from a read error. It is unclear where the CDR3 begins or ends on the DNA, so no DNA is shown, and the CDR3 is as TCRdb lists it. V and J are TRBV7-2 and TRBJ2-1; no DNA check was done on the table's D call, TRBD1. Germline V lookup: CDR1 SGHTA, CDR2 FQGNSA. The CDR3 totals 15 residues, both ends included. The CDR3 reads CASSLGGNEGEGKEV.

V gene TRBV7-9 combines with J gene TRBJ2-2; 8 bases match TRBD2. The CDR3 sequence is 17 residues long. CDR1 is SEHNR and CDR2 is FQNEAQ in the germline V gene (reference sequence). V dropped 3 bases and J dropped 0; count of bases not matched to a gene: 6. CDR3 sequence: CASSFPGGQPNTGELFF. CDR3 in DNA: TGTGCCAGCAGCTTCCCGGGGGGGCAGCCGAACACCGGGGAGCTGTTTTTT.

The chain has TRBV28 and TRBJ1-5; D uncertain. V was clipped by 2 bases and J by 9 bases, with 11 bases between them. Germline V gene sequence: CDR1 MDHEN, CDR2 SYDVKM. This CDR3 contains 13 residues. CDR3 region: CASSLRGFWPQHF. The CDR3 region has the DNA TGTGCCAGCAGTTTAAGAGGGTTTTGGCCCCAGCATTTT.

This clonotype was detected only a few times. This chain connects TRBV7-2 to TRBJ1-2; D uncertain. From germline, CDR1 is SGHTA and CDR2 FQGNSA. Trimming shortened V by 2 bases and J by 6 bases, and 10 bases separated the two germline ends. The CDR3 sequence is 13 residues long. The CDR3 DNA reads TGTGCCAGCAGCTTAATAGGGTTACATGGCTACACCTTC. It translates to CASSLIGLHGYTF. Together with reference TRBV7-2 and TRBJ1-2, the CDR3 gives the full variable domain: GAGVSQSPSNKVTEKGKDVELRCDPISGHTALYWYRQSLGQGLEFLIYFQGNSAPDKSGLPSDRFSAERTGGSVSTLTIQRTQQEDSAVYLCASSLIGLHGYTFGSGTRLTVV.

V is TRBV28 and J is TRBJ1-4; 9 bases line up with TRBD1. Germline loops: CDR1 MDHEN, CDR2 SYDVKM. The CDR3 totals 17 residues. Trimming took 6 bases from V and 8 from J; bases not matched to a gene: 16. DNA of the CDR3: TGTGCCAGCAGACCTACTACCGGGACAGGGTTGAAGGAAAAACTGTTTTTT. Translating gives CASRPTTGTGLKEKLFF. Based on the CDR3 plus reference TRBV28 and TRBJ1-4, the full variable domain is DVKVTQSSRYLVKRTGEKVFLECVQDMDHENMFWYRQDPGLGLRLIYFSYDVKMKEKGDIPEGYSVSREKKERFSLILESASTNQTSMYLCASRPTTGTGLKEKLFFGSGTQLSVL.

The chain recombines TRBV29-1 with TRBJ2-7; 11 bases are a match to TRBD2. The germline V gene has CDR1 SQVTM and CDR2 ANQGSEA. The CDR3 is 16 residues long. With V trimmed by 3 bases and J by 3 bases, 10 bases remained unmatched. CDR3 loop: CSVEGTSGQTVYEQYF. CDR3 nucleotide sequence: TGCAGCGTTGAGGGGACTAGCGGCCAGACGGTCTACGAGCAGTACTTC.

The CDR3 DNA reads as TGCGCCAGCAGCCAATTCCGAGAGGGAACCACAGATACGCAGTATTTT. Translation: CASSQFREGTTDTQYF. The chain recombines TRBV4-3 with TRBJ2-3; perhaps TRBD2 as D (5 bases). Trimming left V 2 bases short and J 2 bases short, with 14 bases between. Germline V gene sequence: CDR1 LGHNA, CDR2 YSLEER. The CDR3 spans 16 residues.

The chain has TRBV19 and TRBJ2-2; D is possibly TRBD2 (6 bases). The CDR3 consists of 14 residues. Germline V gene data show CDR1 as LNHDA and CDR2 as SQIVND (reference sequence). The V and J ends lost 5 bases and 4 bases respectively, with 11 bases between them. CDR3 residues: CASSSAAGTGELFF. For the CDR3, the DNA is TGTGCCAGTAGTTCCGCAGCGGGCACCGGGGAGCTGTTTTTT.

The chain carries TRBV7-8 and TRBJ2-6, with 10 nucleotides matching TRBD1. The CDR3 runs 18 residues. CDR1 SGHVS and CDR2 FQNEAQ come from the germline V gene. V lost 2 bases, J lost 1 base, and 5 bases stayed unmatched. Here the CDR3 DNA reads TGTGCCAGCAGCTTACCCGGGACAGGGGTATCTGGGGCCAACGTCCTGACTTTC. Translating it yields CASSLPGTGVSGANVLTF.

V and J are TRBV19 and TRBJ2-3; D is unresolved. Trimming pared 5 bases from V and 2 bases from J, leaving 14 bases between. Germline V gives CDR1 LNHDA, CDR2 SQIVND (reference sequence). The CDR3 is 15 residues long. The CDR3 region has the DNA TGTGCCAGTAGTCTACGTCACCGTTTCACAGATACGCAGTATTTT. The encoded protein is CASSLRHRFTDTQYF.

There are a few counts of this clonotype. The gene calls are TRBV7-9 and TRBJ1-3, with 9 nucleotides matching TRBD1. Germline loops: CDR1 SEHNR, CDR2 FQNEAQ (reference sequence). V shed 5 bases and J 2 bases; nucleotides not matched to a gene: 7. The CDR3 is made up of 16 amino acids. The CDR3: CASSTGQGSTGNTIYF. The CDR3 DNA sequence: TGTGCCAGCAGCACGGGACAGGGTAGCACTGGAAACACCATATATTTT. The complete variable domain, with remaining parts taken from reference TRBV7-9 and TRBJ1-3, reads DTGVSQNPRHKITKRGQNVTFRCDPISEHNRLYWYRQTLGQGPEFLTYFQNEAQLEKSRLLSDRFSAERPKGSFSTLEIQRTEQGDSAMYLCASSTGQGSTGNTIYFGEGSWLTVV.

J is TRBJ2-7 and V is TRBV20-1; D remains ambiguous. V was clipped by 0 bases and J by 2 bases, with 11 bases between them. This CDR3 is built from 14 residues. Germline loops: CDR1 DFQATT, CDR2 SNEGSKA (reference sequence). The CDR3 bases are TGCAGTGCTAGAGATTTGGCAGGAACCTACGAGCAGTACTTC. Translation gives CSARDLAGTYEQYF.

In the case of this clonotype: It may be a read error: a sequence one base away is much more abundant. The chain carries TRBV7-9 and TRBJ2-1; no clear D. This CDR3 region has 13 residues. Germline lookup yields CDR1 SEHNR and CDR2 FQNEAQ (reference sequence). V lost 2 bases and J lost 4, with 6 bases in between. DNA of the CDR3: TGTGCCAGCAGCTTACCCAGATACAATGAGCAGTTCTTC. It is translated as CASSLPRYNEQFF.

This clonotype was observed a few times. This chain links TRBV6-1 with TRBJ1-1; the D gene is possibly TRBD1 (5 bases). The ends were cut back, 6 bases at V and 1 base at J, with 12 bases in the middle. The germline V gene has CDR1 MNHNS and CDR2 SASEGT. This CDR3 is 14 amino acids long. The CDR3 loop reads CASSRRGGNTEAFF. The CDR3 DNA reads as TGTGCCAGCAGCCGACGGGGCGGGAACACTGAAGCTTTCTTT.

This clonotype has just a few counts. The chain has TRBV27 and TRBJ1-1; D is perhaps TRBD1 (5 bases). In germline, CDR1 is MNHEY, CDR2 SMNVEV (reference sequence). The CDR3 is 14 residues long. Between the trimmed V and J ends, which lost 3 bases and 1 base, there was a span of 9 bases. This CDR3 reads CASSFSRANTEAFF. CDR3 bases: TGTGCCAGCAGTTTTTCCAGGGCGAACACTGAAGCTTTCTTT.

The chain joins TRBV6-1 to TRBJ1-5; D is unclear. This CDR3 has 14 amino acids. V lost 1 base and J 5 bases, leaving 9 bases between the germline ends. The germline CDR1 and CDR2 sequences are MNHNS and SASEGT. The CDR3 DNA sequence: TGTGCCAGCAGTGAAGTGGAATGGCATCAGCCCCAGCATTTT. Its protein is CASSEVEWHQPQHF.

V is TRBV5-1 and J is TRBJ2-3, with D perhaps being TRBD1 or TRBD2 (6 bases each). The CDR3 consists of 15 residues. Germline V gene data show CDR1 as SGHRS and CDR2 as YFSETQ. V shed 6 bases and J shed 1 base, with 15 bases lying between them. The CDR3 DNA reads TGCGCCAGCAAAGGTGGGGGGCGCGGCACAGATACGCAGTATTTT. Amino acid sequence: CASKGGGRGTDTQYF.

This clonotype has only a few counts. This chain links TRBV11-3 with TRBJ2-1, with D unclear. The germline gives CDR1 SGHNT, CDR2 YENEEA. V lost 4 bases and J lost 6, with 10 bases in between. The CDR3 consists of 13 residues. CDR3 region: CASSSVSRNEQFF. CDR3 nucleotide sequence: TGTGCCAGCAGCTCGGTTTCTCGCAATGAGCAGTTCTTC.